Sequencing of this T cell receptor beta chain was carried out in a study of response to subunit inactivated influenza vaccine. Study-level results: New T cells are recruited in small numbers by each seasonal influenza vaccination, according to the authors' suggestion.

Remarks on this clonotype: Antigen unknown.

TCRdb analysed the RT-PCR reads with MiXCR anew, one entry per CDR3 protein. Among approximately 700,000 distinct CDR3 sequences, approximately 15% were seen once, and the ten largest hold around 6.5%. The length of the CDR3 is 14 residues. CDR1 and CDR2 from the germline V gene are SGHDN and FVKESK. V shed 1 base and J shed 3 bases, with 9 bases lying between them. The sample was PBMCs from blood, taken about 14 days before vaccination. The chain uses TRBV14 and TRBJ1-1; no reliable D call. This receptor was taken from a man in his fifties or sixties who received an inactivated influenza vaccine. The CDR3 DNA reads as TGTGCCAGCAGCCAAGTTAGCAGGTACACTGAAGCTTTCTTT. Amino acid sequence: CASSQVSRYTEAFF.